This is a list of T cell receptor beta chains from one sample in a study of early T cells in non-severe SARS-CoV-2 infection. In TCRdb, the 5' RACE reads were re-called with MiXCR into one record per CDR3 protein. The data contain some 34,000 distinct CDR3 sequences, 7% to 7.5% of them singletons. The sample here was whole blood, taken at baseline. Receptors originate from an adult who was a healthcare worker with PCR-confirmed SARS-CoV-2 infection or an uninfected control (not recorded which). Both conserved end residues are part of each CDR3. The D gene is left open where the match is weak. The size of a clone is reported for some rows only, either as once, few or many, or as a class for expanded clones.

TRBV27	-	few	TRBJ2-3	TGTGCCAGCAGTTCCCTCTTTTTTAGCACAGATACGCAGTATTTT	CASSSLFFSTDTQYF
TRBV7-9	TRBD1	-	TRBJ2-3	TGTGCCAGCAGCCAAAGGACAGGGGACTTCACAGATACGCAGTATTTT	CASSQRTGDFTDTQYF
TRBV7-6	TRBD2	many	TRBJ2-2	TGTGCCAGCAGCTTTAGGACTAGCGGGCGTCCGGGCCCCGGGGAGCTGTTTTTT	CASSFRTSGRPGPGELFF
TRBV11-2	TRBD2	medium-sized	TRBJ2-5	TGTGCCAGCAGCTTAGTTCCCCTCGGGAGGGGTGGAGAGACCCAGTACTTC	CASSLVPLGRGGETQYF
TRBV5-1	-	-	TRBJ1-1	TGCGCCAGCAGAACGCACCGGGGGCTAGATAACACTGAAGCTTTCTTT	CASRTHRGLDNTEAFF
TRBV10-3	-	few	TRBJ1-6	TGTGCCATCAGTGAGTCGACAACAGCCCTCCACTTT	CAISESTTALHF
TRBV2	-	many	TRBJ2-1	TGTGCCAGCAGTGTCGGCAGGGCAAATGAGCAGTTCTTC	CASSVGRANEQFF
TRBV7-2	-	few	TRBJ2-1	TGTGCCAGCTGCAACCGGGACGAGAGATTCAATGAGCAGTTCTTC	CASCNRDERFNEQFF
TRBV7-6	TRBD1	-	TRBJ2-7	TGTGCCAGCAGCCCTGGACAGGGGGGAAACTACGAGCAGTACTTC	CASSPGQGGNYEQYF
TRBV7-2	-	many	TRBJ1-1	TGTGCCAGCAGCTTAGAAGGGAACACTGAAGCTTTCTTT	CASSLEGNTEAFF
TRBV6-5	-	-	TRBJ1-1	TGTGCCAGCAGAACCGACAGGTTGAACACTGAAGCTTTCTTT	CASRTDRLNTEAFF
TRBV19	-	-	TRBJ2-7	TGTGCCAGTAGTGGGGGGCTCTCCTACGAGCAGTACTTC	CASSGGLSYEQYF
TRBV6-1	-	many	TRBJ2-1	TGTGCCAGCAGTTCCCTTGTGTACAATGAGCAGTTCTTC	CASSSLVYNEQFF
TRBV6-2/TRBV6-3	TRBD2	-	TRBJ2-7	TGTGCCAGCAGCCAACCGGGACTAGCGGGACCTGCCTACGAGCAGTACTTC	CASSQPGLAGPAYEQYF
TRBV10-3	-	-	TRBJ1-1	TGTGCCAGCTTGCGGGACACGGTCGCCATGAACACTGAAGCTTTCTTT	CASLRDTVAMNTEAFF
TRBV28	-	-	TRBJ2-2	TGTGCCAGCCTTGGACACAACACCGGGGAGCTGTTTTTT	CASLGHNTGELFF